This T cell receptor beta chain is from a study of T cell responses to AZD1222 COVID-19 vaccine. Whole-study context: Pooling was applied to second doses at about 4 or about 12 weeks. Study results and caveats: Reportedly, nearly half of unique spike TCRs recognized epitopes outside B.1.351/B.1.1.7 mutations. In a largely white British group with more females than males, clonal diversity was possibly underestimated.

In its sample, this clone was seen a few times. The target antigen is unknown. Data came from immunoSEQ multiplex PCR; TCRdb stores just in-frame clones and leaves some out. The sample holds some 98,000 clones, around nine tenths seen once. V was shortened by 4 bases and J by 13 bases, with 11 bases between the two germline ends. CDR1 and CDR2 (germline): SGHAT, FQNNGV. This CDR3 contains 11 residues. This chain connects TRBV11-2 to TRBJ1-5; D is possibly TRBD1 (6 bases). The sample consisted of peripheral blood, taken on day 0 of AZD1222 vaccination. The clonotype originates from an adult in good health. CDR3 in amino acids: CASSSTGTQHF. The CDR3 DNA follows: TGTGCCAGCAGCTCTACAGGGACTCAGCATTTT.